Listed here are 31 T cell receptor beta chains from one sample, sequenced in a study of cytomegalovirus exposure and HLA in healthy donors. The PCR made use of 60 Vbeta and 13 Jbeta primers. Clones were sequenced by immunoSEQ multiplex PCR, and TCRdb holds only the in-frame ones, with some missing. The table includes tens of thousands of clones, about four fifths detected once. Sequencing was done on a sample of PBMCs. The source is a woman between 18 and 29 years old in good health and CMV-seronegative.

The CDR3 is CSATGRYSTGELFF. CDR3 DNA sequence: TGCAGCGCAACAGGCAGGTATAGCACCGGGGAGCTGTTTTTT. The chain uses TRBV29-1 and TRBJ2-2; weak D call: TRBD1 (5 bases). The CDR3 has 14 amino acids. CDR1 and CDR2 (germline): SQVTM, ANQGSEA. Trimming removed 7 bases from V and 4 bases from J, with 16 bases in between.

The J gene is TRBJ2-2, the V gene TRBV5-6; 10 bases map to TRBD2. The CDR3 consists of 17 residues. Germline trimming cut 3 bases from V and 1 base from J; bases unmatched to any gene: 6. The V gene's germline CDR1 is SGHDT and CDR2 YYEEEE. The CDR3 region has the DNA TGTGCCAGCAGCTCGTCGTTAGCGGGAGGGAACACCGGGGAGCTGTTTTTT. This gives the protein CASSSSLAGGNTGELFF.

In its sample, this clone was seen once. The genes are TRBV19 and TRBJ1-1, with D perhaps TRBD1 (5 bases). This CDR3 contains 13 residues. Trimming took off 2 bases at V and 4 bases at J, with 8 bases between the two ends. The V gene's germline CDR1 is LNHDA and CDR2 SQIVND (reference sequence). DNA of the CDR3: TGTGCCAGTAGTATACAGGGATCCACTGAAGCTTTCTTT. Amino acids: CASSIQGSTEAFF.

The gene calls are TRBV9 and TRBJ2-5, with 11 bases fitting TRBD2. J was trimmed by 3 bases and V by 4 bases; bases with no gene match: 11. Per the germline V gene, CDR1 is SGDLS and CDR2 is YYNGEE. This CDR3 has 17 amino acids. CDR3 sequence reads: CASSFSGTSGGEETQYF. CDR3 bases: TGTGCCAGCAGCTTTTCCGGGACTAGCGGAGGGGAAGAGACCCAGTACTTC. The full variable domain, completed using reference TRBV9 and TRBJ2-5, is DSGVTQTPKHLITATGQRVTLRCSPRSGDLSVYWYQQSLDQGLQFLIQYYNGEERAKGNILERFSAQQFPDLHSELNLSSLELGDSALYFCASSFSGTSGGEETQYFGPGTRLLVL.

The table lists this clone with a count of one. V gene TRBV7-9 combines with J gene TRBJ1-3; D gene ambiguous. The CDR3 runs 18 residues. Trimming shortened V by 1 base and J by 4 bases, and 20 bases separated the two germline ends. The germline CDR1 and CDR2 sequences are SEHNR and FQNEAQ (reference sequence). DNA for the CDR3: TGTGCCAGCAGCTTAGTCCGCGATTTCATTTCTCGGGGAAACACCATATATTTT. Its protein product is CASSLVRDFISRGNTIYF.

The chain couples TRBV7-6 to TRBJ2-5, with 10 bases lining up with TRBD2. V lost 5 bases and J lost 5; bases outside the gene matches: 23. The CDR3 extends over 20 amino acids. Germline loops: CDR1 SGHVS, CDR2 FNYEAQ. In DNA, the CDR3 is TGTGCCAGCAGCACACCCCGTAGCGGGAGGACTCAGGGCGGCATGGAGACCCAGTACTTC. Its translation is CASSTPRSGRTQGGMETQYF.

The chain carries TRBV9 and TRBJ1-4; TRBD1 aligns across 8 bases. J was trimmed by 8 bases and V by 2 bases; bases with no gene match: 8. CDR3 length: 15 amino acids. Per germline, CDR1 SGDLS and CDR2 YYNGEE. The CDR3, as DNA: TGTGCCAGCAGCGTGTCACAGGGGGGTTACGAAAAACTGTTTTTT. Amino acid sequence: CASSVSQGGYEKLFF.

The chain combines TRBV15 with TRBJ2-7, with 7 bases that match TRBD2. Germline trimming cut 1 base from V and 5 bases from J; bases unmatched to any gene: 17. The CDR3 is 18 amino acids. Germline V CDR1 and CDR2: LNHNV, YYDKDF (reference sequence). CDR3 bases: TGTGCCACCAGCAGAGGTGGGGGGACTAAACAAGCGGTGCACGAGCAGTACTTC. Translation: CATSRGGGTKQAVHEQYF.

The V and J genes are TRBV5-4 and TRBJ2-5, with 9 bases matching TRBD2. With V trimmed by 5 bases and J by 5 bases, 13 bases remained unmatched. In germline, CDR1 is SGHNT, CDR2 YYREEE (reference sequence). The CDR3 totals 16 residues. The CDR3 sequence is CASSDTGTSIIETQYF. The CDR3 region has the DNA TGTGCCAGCAGTGACACCGGGACTAGCATTATCGAGACCCAGTACTTC.

Of note for this clone: At one end the junction does not follow the germline gene, possibly because of a read error. The chain has TRBV7-9 and TRBJ2-2, with 9 bases lining up with TRBD1. This CDR3 comprises 16 residues. Looked up from germline, CDR1 is SEHNR and CDR2 is FQNEAQ (reference sequence). In nucleotides, the CDR3 is TGTTCCAGCAGCGCGGGGACAGGGAGGTTGACCGGGGAGCTGTTTTTT. The encoded protein is CSSSAGTGRLTGELFF.

The V gene is TRBV28, the J gene TRBJ2-6, with no clear D. V shed 7 bases and J shed 0 bases, with 7 bases lying between them. Germline CDR1 reads MDHEN; CDR2 reads SYDVKM. This CDR3 region has 14 residues. The CDR3 DNA follows: TGTGCCAGCACCTCGGGCTCTGGGGCCAACGTCCTGACTTTC. Its protein product is CASTSGSGANVLTF.

There are a few counts of this clone. This chain uses TRBV6-6 with TRBJ1-2; D possibly corresponds to TRBD1 (6 bases). V lost 6 bases to trimming and J lost 4 bases, with 15 bases between them. The CDR3 runs to 14 residues. Germline V lookup: CDR1 MNHNY, CDR2 SVGAGI (reference sequence). The CDR3 bases are TGTGCCAGCAGCAGCATAACAGGGCTCTATGGCTACACCTTC. It is translated as CASSSITGLYGYTF.

This chain uses TRBV6-4 with TRBJ1-6, with 8 bases identical to TRBD1. This CDR3 has 15 amino acids. The junction had 7 bases not matched to a gene; V was cut back by 5 bases and J by 7 bases. The germline V gene has CDR1 MRHNA and CDR2 SNTAGT. DNA for the CDR3: TGTGCCAGCAGTCTGACAGGGGCCGAGAATTCACCCCTCCACTTT. Protein sequence: CASSLTGAENSPLHF.

The rearrangement links TRBV6-4 to TRBJ1-2; D call uncertain. The CDR3 is 16 amino acids. In germline, CDR1 is MRHNA, CDR2 SNTAGT. Trimming pared 3 bases from V and 6 bases from J, leaving 20 bases between. CDR3 sequence: CASSESLEVPEDGYTF. In nucleotides, the CDR3 is TGTGCCAGCAGTGAGTCCTTGGAGGTCCCGGAGGATGGCTACACCTTC.

The chain employs TRBV19 and TRBJ2-5; 7 nucleotides match TRBD2. With 9 bases clipped from V and 0 bases from J, the junction kept 1 base outside the gene matches. The V gene's germline CDR1 is LNHDA and CDR2 SQIVND (reference sequence). The CDR3 runs 12 residues. The CDR3 sequence is CASGGYQETQYF. CDR3 sequence (DNA): TGTGCCAGCGGGGGGTACCAAGAGACCCAGTACTTC.

V gene TRBV30 combines with J gene TRBJ1-3; 7 bases align to TRBD1. Germline assignment: CDR1 GTSNPN and CDR2 SVGIG (reference sequence). This CDR3 is 14 amino acids long. V trimming: 1 base; J trimming: 4 bases; junction bases outside the gene matches: 4. The DNA for the CDR3 is TGTGCCTGGAGTGAAACAGGGGTAGGAAACACCATATATTTT. It encodes CAWSETGVGNTIYF.

The chain is built from TRBV28 and TRBJ2-7; 13 bases are shared with TRBD2. The CDR3 contains 17 residues. Germline V gene sequence: CDR1 MDHEN, CDR2 SYDVKM. Trimming took 5 bases from V and 5 from J; bases not matched to a gene: 12. The CDR3 sequence: CASSLPLLAGGPHEQYF. The DNA of the CDR3 is TGTGCCAGCAGTCTCCCCCTACTAGCGGGAGGGCCCCACGAGCAGTACTTC.

CDR3 protein: CASSPSGLAGTHTQYF. CDR3 in DNA: TGCGCCAGCAGCCCCTCGGGACTAGCGGGAACGCATACGCAGTATTTT. This sequence joins TRBV5-1 and TRBJ2-3, with 13 bases aligning to TRBD2. The length of the CDR3 is 16 residues. Germline V gene data show CDR1 as SGHRS and CDR2 as YFSETQ. With V trimmed by 4 bases and J by 7 bases, 9 bases remained unmatched. The variable domain in full, with the rest retrieved from reference TRBV5-1 and TRBJ2-3, is KAGVTQTPRYLIKTRGQQVTLSCSPISGHRSVSWYQQTPGQGLQFLFEYFSETQRNKGNFPGRFSGRQFSNSRSEMNVSTLELGDSALYLCASSPSGLAGTHTQYFGPGTRLTVL.

The rearrangement uses TRBV16 and TRBJ2-4, with D unclear. The CDR3 spans 15 residues. CDR1 and CDR2 (germline): KGHSY, FQNENV. V lost 2 bases and J 2 bases, leaving 10 bases between the germline ends. CDR3: CASSQGAPPKNIQYF. CDR3 DNA: TGTGCCAGCAGCCAAGGAGCCCCGCCCAAAAACATTCAGTACTTC.

The chain joins TRBV30 to TRBJ2-1; 14 nucleotides line up with TRBD2. This CDR3 region has 17 residues. From germline, CDR1 is GTSNPN and CDR2 SVGIG (reference sequence). With 0 bases clipped from V and 7 bases from J, the junction kept 8 bases outside the gene matches. The CDR3 sequence: CAWSVRTGTSGSNEQFF. In DNA, the CDR3 is TGTGCCTGGAGTGTACGGACCGGGACTAGCGGGAGTAATGAGCAGTTCTTC.

The rearrangement uses TRBV9 and TRBJ2-1; D perhaps matches TRBD2 (6 bases). The V end lost 2 bases, the J end lost 8 bases, and 11 bases lay between the germline ends. The CDR3 sequence is 13 residues long. From germline, CDR1 is SGDLS and CDR2 YYNGEE. CDR3 DNA: TGTGCCAGCAGCGTCGGGACTGGCGATGAGCAGTTCTTC. Amino acids: CASSVGTGDEQFF.

J is TRBJ1-2 and V is TRBV7-9; 9 bases fit TRBD1. Losses at the gene ends were 3 bases for V and 2 bases for J; bases not matched to a gene: 10. CDR1 and CDR2 from the germline V gene are SEHNR and FQNEAQ (reference sequence). The length of the CDR3 is 17 residues. The CDR3 protein is CASSFYLTGGENYGYTF. For the CDR3, the DNA is TGTGCCAGCAGCTTCTACCTTACAGGGGGCGAGAACTATGGCTACACCTTC.

The CDR3 DNA reads TGTGCCAGTAGTACCCCGGCCAGGGGGAGTACTGAAGCTTTCTTT. Translated: CASSTPARGSTEAFF. The J gene is TRBJ1-1, the V gene TRBV19; TRBD1 matches 7 bases. This CDR3 has 15 amino acids. Germline V gene data show CDR1 as LNHDA and CDR2 as SQIVND (reference sequence). With 4 bases clipped from V and 5 bases from J, the junction kept 10 bases outside the gene matches. The complete variable domain, with remaining parts taken from reference TRBV19 and TRBJ1-1, reads DGGITQSPKYLFRKEGQNVTLSCEQNLNHDAMYWYRQDPGQGLRLIYYSQIVNDFQKGDIAEGYSVSREKKESFPLTVTSAQKNPTAFYLCASSTPARGSTEAFFGQGTRLTVV.

In its sample, this clone is medium-sized. The CDR3 DNA reads TGCGCCAGCACTGGTGGCGGGAGGGACACCGGGGAGCTGTTTTTT. Its protein is CASTGGGRDTGELFF. This chain connects TRBV10-2 to TRBJ2-2; 9 bases line up with TRBD2. Germline V gene sequence: CDR1 WSHSY, CDR2 SAAADI. After removal of 7 bases from V and 3 bases from J, the junction contained 6 bases not matched to a gene. This CDR3 has 15 amino acids.

The rearrangement joins TRBV9 to TRBJ1-2; a weak D match, TRBD1 (5 bases). The CDR3 runs to 13 residues. In germline, CDR1 is SGDLS, CDR2 YYNGEE. V was shortened by 0 bases and J by 4 bases, with 7 bases between the two germline ends. The CDR3 DNA sequence: TGTGCCAGCAGCGTAGGCCAGGGCTATGGCTACACCTTC. Its translation: CASSVGQGYGYTF.

This clone has just one count. The genes are TRBV29-1 and TRBJ1-1, with 7 bases lining up with TRBD1. Germline CDR1 reads SQVTM; CDR2 reads ANQGSEA. This CDR3 has 12 amino acids. V shed 8 bases, J shed 1 base, and the junction held 4 bases outside the gene matches. The DNA for the CDR3 is TGCAGCCTAGGGACAGCGAACACTGAAGCTTTCTTT. Amino acids: CSLGTANTEAFF.

The chain is built from TRBV5-8 and TRBJ1-1; possible D gene TRBD1, 6 bases. This CDR3 has 14 residues. The V and J ends lost 1 base and 4 bases respectively, with 11 bases between them. CDR1 and CDR2 from the germline V gene are SGHTS and YDEGEE. CDR3 DNA: TGTGCCAGCAGCTTGAGACAGGACGGCACTGAAGCTTTCTTT. Encoded protein: CASSLRQDGTEAFF.

The V call is TRBV7-3, the J call TRBJ2-3; 8 positions match TRBD2. The CDR3 is made up of 16 amino acids. V gave up 1 base and J gave up 4 bases; unmatched junction bases: 7. CDR1 is SGHTA and CDR2 is FQGTGA in the germline V gene. The CDR3 loop is CASSLRAGVGADTQYF. For the CDR3, the DNA is TGTGCCAGCAGCTTAAGAGCGGGAGTGGGCGCAGATACGCAGTATTTT.

Details on this clone: Its ends do not fully match the called genes, so a read error is possible. V gene TRBV5-4 combines with J gene TRBJ2-5; perhaps TRBD2 as D (6 bases). From germline, CDR1 is SGHNT and CDR2 YYREEE (reference sequence). The length of the CDR3 is 15 residues. CDR3 protein: CANSPSGGYQETQYF. CDR3 in DNA: TGTGCCAACAGCCCCTCCGGGGGATACCAAGAGACCCAGTACTTC.

The V call is TRBV28, the J call TRBJ1-1; D may be TRBD1 (5 bases). The CDR3 is made up of 14 amino acids. V was pared by 3 bases and J by 0 bases, with 8 bases between. CDR1 and CDR2 from the germline V gene are MDHEN and SYDVKM. CDR3 residues: CASSLTRVNTEAFF. The CDR3, as DNA: TGTGCCAGCAGTTTGACCAGGGTGAACACTGAAGCTTTCTTT.

The chain links TRBV28 to TRBJ2-7; a possible D gene is TRBD2 (7 bases). There are 16 residues in the CDR3. Germline-derived CDR1 and CDR2 are MDHEN and SYDVKM. V was shortened by 6 bases and J by 3 bases, with 21 bases between the two germline ends. CDR3 sequence: CASSIPPGAGVYEQYF. The CDR3 DNA is TGTGCCAGCAGCATCCCCCCAGGGGCGGGGGTCTACGAGCAGTACTTC. The variable domain in full, with the rest retrieved from reference TRBV28 and TRBJ2-7, is DVKVTQSSRYLVKRTGEKVFLECVQDMDHENMFWYRQDPGLGLRLIYFSYDVKMKEKGDIPEGYSVSREKKERFSLILESASTNQTSMYLCASSIPPGAGVYEQYFGPGTRLTVT.